These 22 T cell receptor beta chains share one sample of origin, sequenced in a study of T cells in localized non-small cell lung cancer. Clones were read by immunoSEQ multiplex PCR, and TCRdb kept only the in-frame ones, dropping some. Among fewer than 2,000 clones listed, around a third were seen once. The sample consisted of normal lung tissue next to the tumor, taken before any cancer treatment. The receptors were sampled from a male donor older than 55 with stage I squamous cell lung carcinoma.

The gene calls are TRBV19 and TRBJ2-1, with D unclear. V lost 7 bases and J lost 4, with 17 bases in between. The CDR3 extends over 15 amino acids. Germline V gene sequence: CDR1 LNHDA, CDR2 SQIVND (reference sequence). The CDR3 is CASTTTRREYNEQFF. CDR3 bases: TGTGCCAGTACCACGACTCGGCGAGAATACAATGAGCAGTTCTTC.

The genes are TRBV22-1 and TRBJ2-6; the DNA was not used to check the table's D call, TRBD2. TRBV22-1 is given as a pseudogene. The CDR3 spans 18 residues. CDR3 bases: TGTCCTGGGAGCCATAATGGAAGCGAACAAAGTCGGGCCAACGTCCTGACTTTC. This codes for CPGSHNGSEQSRANVLTF.

V gene TRBV14 combines with J gene TRBJ2-2; D unresolved. The CDR3 is 15 residues long. Looked up from germline, CDR1 is SGHDN and CDR2 is FVKESK. The germline V and J ends were trimmed by 1 base and 6 bases, with 12 bases remaining between them. The CDR3 nucleotides are TGTGCCAGCAGCCAAGGAGTCAGTCCCCCCGGGGAGCTGTTTTTT. It specifies CASSQGVSPPGELFF.

This clone was observed many times. The chain is built from TRBV7-2 and TRBJ2-7; tentative D call: TRBD2 (6 bases). The CDR3 spans 13 residues. Looked up from germline, CDR1 is SGHTA and CDR2 is FQGNSA. Deletions cut 5 bases from V and 4 bases from J, with 12 bases between. DNA for the CDR3: TGTGCCAGCAGCCGGAGGGCGGGGTACGAGCAGTACTTC. Translating gives CASSRRAGYEQYF. Filled out from reference TRBV7-2 and TRBJ2-7, the complete variable domain reads GAGVSQSPSNKVTEKGKDVELRCDPISGHTALYWYRQSLGQGLEFLIYFQGNSAPDKSGLPSDRFSAERTGGSVSTLTIQRTQQEDSAVYLCASSRRAGYEQYFGPGTRLTVT.

This clone was found a few times. The genes are TRBV25-1 and TRBJ1-4; D is possibly TRBD1 (5 bases). The CDR3 sequence is 14 residues long. V lost 3 bases and J lost 7, with 12 bases in between. From germline, CDR1 is MGHDK and CDR2 SYGVNS. As DNA, the CDR3 is TGTGCCAGCAGTGAGGCAGGGAGTGGTGAAAAACTGTTTTTT. It codes for CASSEAGSGEKLFF. Filled out from reference TRBV25-1 and TRBJ1-4, the complete variable domain reads EADIYQTPRYLVIGTGKKITLECSQTMGHDKMYWYQQDPGMELHLIHYSYGVNSTEKGDLSSESTVSRIRTEHFPLTLESARPSHTSQYLCASSEAGSGEKLFFGSGTQLSVL.

The genes are TRBV28 and TRBJ2-7, with 9 bases identical to TRBD2. CDR1 and CDR2 from the germline V gene are MDHEN and SYDVKM. The CDR3 has 13 amino acids. V trimming: 6 bases; J trimming: 5 bases; junction bases outside the gene matches: 5. The CDR3 DNA is TGTGCCAGCAGCCCTAGCGGGACCCACGAGCAGTACTTC. Its translation: CASSPSGTHEQYF. Supplemented by reference TRBV28 and TRBJ2-7, the full variable domain reads DVKVTQSSRYLVKRTGEKVFLECVQDMDHENMFWYRQDPGLGLRLIYFSYDVKMKEKGDIPEGYSVSREKKERFSLILESASTNQTSMYLCASSPSGTHEQYFGPGTRLTVT.

This sequence joins TRBV29-1 and TRBJ1-1; tentative D call: TRBD1 (5 bases). Looked up from germline, CDR1 is SQVTM and CDR2 is ANQGSEA. This CDR3 is 12 amino acids long. Trimming took 4 bases from V and 4 from J, leaving 10 bases between them. CDR3 residues: CSVVPGSTEAFF. Here the CDR3 DNA reads TGCAGCGTTGTCCCAGGGAGCACTGAAGCTTTCTTT.

The V and J genes are TRBV18 and TRBJ1-5; D is tentatively TRBD1 or TRBD2 (5 bases each). Judging by the DNA end, TRBJ2-3 fits better; the J call may be wrong. Germline V CDR1 and CDR2: KGHSH, LQKENI. CDR3 length: 15 amino acids. The chain's CDR3 is CASSPEGRANQPQYF. In nucleotides, the CDR3 is TGTGCCAGCTCACCAGAGGGGAGAGCGAATCAGCCCCAGTATTTT.

The chain couples TRBV30 to TRBJ1-1, with 8 nucleotides matching TRBD1. Trimming at V came to 4 bases and at J to 5 bases, leaving 6 bases not matched to a gene. Germline CDR1 and CDR2: GTSNPN and SVGIG (reference sequence). The CDR3 is 13 amino acids. Written as DNA, the CDR3 is TGTGCCTGGACCGTCAACAGGGGGACTGAAGCTTTCTTT. Residues: CAWTVNRGTEAFF.

The V and J genes are TRBV29-1 and TRBJ2-5, with TRBD1 identical over 10 bases. V was pared by 5 bases and J by 4 bases, with 10 bases of the junction left unmatched. Germline CDR1 and CDR2: SQVTM and ANQGSEA. This CDR3 has 15 amino acids. CDR3 sequence reads: CSVSTGTGVGETQYF. The CDR3 bases are TGCAGCGTTAGCACCGGGACAGGGGTTGGAGAGACCCAGTACTTC.

Remarks on this clone: The junction departs from germline at one end; a sequencing error may be responsible. This rearrangement joins TRBV19 to TRBJ2-2; a possible D gene is TRBD2 (6 bases). Germline V lookup: CDR1 LNHDA, CDR2 SQIVND (reference sequence). CDR3 length: 17 residues. The CDR3 DNA is TGTGCCAGTCTCAGACGGGGGTTTCTCGCGAACACCGGGGAGTTGTTTTTT. Translating gives CASLRRGFLANTGELFF.

The chain links TRBV28 to TRBJ2-6, with 7 bases aligning to TRBD1. The CDR3 consists of 17 residues. Germline CDR1 is MDHEN and CDR2 is SYDVKM. V dropped 4 bases and J dropped 4; count of bases not matched to a gene: 10. The CDR3 loop reads CASSSPGQPMGANVLTF. The CDR3, as DNA: TGTGCCAGCAGTTCCCCGGGACAGCCTATGGGGGCCAACGTCCTGACTTTC.

This chain links TRBV28 with TRBJ1-3, with D possibly matching TRBD1 (6 bases). The CDR3 extends over 17 amino acids. Germline V gene lookup returns CDR1 MDHEN and CDR2 SYDVKM. V was shortened by 4 bases and J by 0 bases, with 16 bases between the two germline ends. CDR3 residues: CASSSRTAYSSGNTIYF. In nucleotides, the CDR3 is TGTGCCAGCAGTTCTCGGACAGCTTACAGCTCTGGAAACACCATATATTTT.

This clone is medium-sized (0.01 to 0.1%). The chain carries TRBV11-3 and TRBJ2-1, with D perhaps matching TRBD2 (6 bases). V lost 6 bases, J lost 7 bases, and 22 bases lay in between. The CDR3 is made up of 16 amino acids. CDR1 and CDR2 (germline): SGHNT, YENEEA. CDR3 region: CASRPTGTGVRNEQFF. In DNA, the CDR3 is TGTGCCAGCAGGCCAACCGGGACGGGGGTAAGGAATGAGCAGTTCTTC.

This clone is judged medium-sized. This CDR3 is CASSYLGRGFGGELFF. The CDR3 coding sequence is TGTGCCAGCAGTTACCTTGGGCGAGGGTTTGGTGGGGAGCTGTTTTTT. The chain has TRBV6-8 and TRBJ2-2; TRBD2 might be the D (5 bases). The ends were cut back, 2 bases at V and 8 bases at J, with 18 bases in the middle. CDR1 is MNHGY and CDR2 is SAAAGT in the germline V gene. This CDR3 is 16 amino acids long.

This clone occurred a few times. V gene TRBV6-8 combines with J gene TRBJ1-1, with D maybe TRBD1 (5 bases). Germline V gene data show CDR1 as MNHGY and CDR2 as SAAAGT. The CDR3 length is 14 residues. Trimming took 6 bases from V and 1 from J, leaving 12 bases between them. CDR3 in amino acids: CASRAGNTNTEAFF. The DNA of the CDR3 is TGTGCCAGCAGGGCAGGGAATACGAACACTGAAGCTTTCTTT.

This clone is deemed medium-sized. V gene TRBV11-3 combines with J gene TRBJ2-5; TRBD2 might be the D (6 bases). Trimming removed 1 base at V and 1 base at J, with 13 bases between. Germline V gene sequence: CDR1 SGHNT, CDR2 YENEEA. The CDR3 loop spans 16 amino acids. CDR3 in amino acids: CASSLGWEDFQETQYF. As DNA, the CDR3 is TGTGCCAGCAGCTTAGGGTGGGAGGACTTCCAAGAGACCCAGTACTTC.

Relative to its sample, this clone is medium-sized. This chain uses TRBV6-8 with TRBJ1-1; possibly TRBD1 for D (6 bases). V lost 6 bases and J 2 bases, leaving 16 bases between the germline ends. The CDR3 runs to 15 residues. Germline CDR1 MNHGY, CDR2 SAAAGT. CDR3 amino acids: CASRLAGETNTEAFF. CDR3 sequence (DNA): TGTGCCAGCAGATTAGCAGGGGAAACCAACACTGAAGCTTTCTTT.

The chain links TRBV19 to TRBJ1-5, with TRBD1 matching over 9 bases. From germline, CDR1 is LNHDA and CDR2 SQIVND (reference sequence). The ends lost 6 bases at V and 6 bases at J; junction bases unmatched: 3. The CDR3 covers 13 residues. Here the CDR3 reads CASSQDRGQPQHF. CDR3 DNA: TGTGCCAGTAGCCAGGACAGGGGTCAGCCCCAGCATTTT.

This clone counts as medium-sized. V and J are TRBV7-1 and TRBJ2-7; TRBD2 matches 9 bases. TRBV7-1 is sorted into the ORF group, with uncertain function. The CDR3 is 16 amino acids. Trimming cost V 4 bases and J 0 bases; bases outside gene matches: 7. CDR3 nucleotides: TGTGCCAGCAGCTTAGTACTAGCGGGCAGCTCCTACGAGCAGTACTTC. Translated, it gives CASSLVLAGSSYEQYF.

A few counts support this clone. The chain couples TRBV6-8 to TRBJ1-5; 7 bases are shared with TRBD1. With V trimmed by 8 bases and J by 2 bases, 6 bases remained unmatched. Per the germline V gene, CDR1 is MNHGY and CDR2 is SAAAGT. This CDR3 spans 14 amino acids. The CDR3 DNA follows: TGTGCCAGCGCCAGACAGGGCGGCAATCAGCCCCAGCATTTT. Translated: CASARQGGNQPQHF.

The chain recombines TRBV14 with TRBJ2-1, with 10 bases that match TRBD2. The CDR3 contains 19 residues. With 1 base clipped from V and 1 base from J, the junction kept 10 bases outside the gene matches. Germline CDR1 reads SGHDN; CDR2 reads FVKESK. CDR3 amino acids: CASSQGPLAGEDSYNEQFF. The CDR3 DNA sequence: TGTGCCAGCAGCCAAGGTCCGCTAGCGGGAGAAGATTCCTACAATGAGCAGTTCTTC.